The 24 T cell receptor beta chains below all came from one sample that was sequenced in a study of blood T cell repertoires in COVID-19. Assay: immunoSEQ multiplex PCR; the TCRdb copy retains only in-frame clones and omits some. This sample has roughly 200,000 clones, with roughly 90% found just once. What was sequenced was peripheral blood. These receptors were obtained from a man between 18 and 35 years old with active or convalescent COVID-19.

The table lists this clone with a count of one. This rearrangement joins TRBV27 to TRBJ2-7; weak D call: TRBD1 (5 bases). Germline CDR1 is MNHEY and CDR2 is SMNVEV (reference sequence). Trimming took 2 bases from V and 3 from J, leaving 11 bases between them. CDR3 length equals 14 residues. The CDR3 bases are TGTGCCAGCAGTTTAGAGGACACTTACTACGAGCAGTACTTC. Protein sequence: CASSLEDTYYEQYF.

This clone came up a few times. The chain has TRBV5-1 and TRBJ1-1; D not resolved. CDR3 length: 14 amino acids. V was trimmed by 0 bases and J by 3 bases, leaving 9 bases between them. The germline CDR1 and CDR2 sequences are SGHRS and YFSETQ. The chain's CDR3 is CASSLALEDTEAFF. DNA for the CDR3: TGCGCCAGCAGCTTGGCCCTAGAAGACACTGAAGCTTTCTTT.

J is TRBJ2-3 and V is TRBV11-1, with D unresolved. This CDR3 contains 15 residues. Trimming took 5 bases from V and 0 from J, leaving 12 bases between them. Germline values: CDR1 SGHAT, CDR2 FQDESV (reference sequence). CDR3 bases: TGTGCCAGCAGCCTAGTGCTAAGTAGCACAGATACGCAGTATTTT. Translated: CASSLVLSSTDTQYF. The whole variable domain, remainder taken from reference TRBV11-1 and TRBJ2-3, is EAEVAQSPRYKITEKSQAVAFWCDPISGHATLYWYRQILGQGPELLVQFQDESVVDDSQLPKDRFSAERLKGVDSTLKIQPAELGDSAMYLCASSLVLSSTDTQYFGPGTRLTVL.

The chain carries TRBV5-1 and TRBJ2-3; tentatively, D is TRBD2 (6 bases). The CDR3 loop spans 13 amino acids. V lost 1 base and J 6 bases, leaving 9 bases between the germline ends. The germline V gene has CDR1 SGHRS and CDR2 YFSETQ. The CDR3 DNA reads TGCGCCAGCAGCTTGAATGGGGGGGATACGCAGTATTTT. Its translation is CASSLNGGDTQYF.

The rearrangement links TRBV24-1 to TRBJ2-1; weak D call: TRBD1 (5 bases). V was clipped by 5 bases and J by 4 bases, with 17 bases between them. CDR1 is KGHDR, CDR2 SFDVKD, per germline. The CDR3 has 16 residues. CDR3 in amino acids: CATSGVDKSLYNEQFF. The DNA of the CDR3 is TGTGCCACCAGTGGCGTGGACAAATCCCTGTACAATGAGCAGTTCTTC.

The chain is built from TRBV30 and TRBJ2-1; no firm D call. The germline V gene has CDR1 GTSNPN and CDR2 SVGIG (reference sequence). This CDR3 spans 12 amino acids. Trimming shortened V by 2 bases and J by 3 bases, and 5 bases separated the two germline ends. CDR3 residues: CAWSSNYNEQFF. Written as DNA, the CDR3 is TGTGCCTGGAGTTCCAACTACAATGAGCAGTTCTTC.

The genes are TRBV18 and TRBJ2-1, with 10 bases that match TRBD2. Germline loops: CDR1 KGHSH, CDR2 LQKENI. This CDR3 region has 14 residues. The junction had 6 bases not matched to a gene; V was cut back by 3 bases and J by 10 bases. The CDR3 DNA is TGTGCCAGCTCACCGATAGCGGGGGGTTACGAGCAGTTCTTC. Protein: CASSPIAGGYEQFF.

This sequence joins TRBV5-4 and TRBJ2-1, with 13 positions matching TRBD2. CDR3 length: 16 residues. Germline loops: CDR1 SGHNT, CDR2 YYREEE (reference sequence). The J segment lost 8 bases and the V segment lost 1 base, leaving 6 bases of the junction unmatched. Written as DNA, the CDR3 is TGTGCCAGCAGCTTGCCCACTAGCGGGGGGGCTCATGAGCAGTTCTTC. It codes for CASSLPTSGGAHEQFF.

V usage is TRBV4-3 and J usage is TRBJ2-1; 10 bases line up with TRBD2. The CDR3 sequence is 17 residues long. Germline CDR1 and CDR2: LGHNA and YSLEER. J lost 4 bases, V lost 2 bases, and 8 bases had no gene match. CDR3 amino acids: CASSQTLAGDSYNEQFF. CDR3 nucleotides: TGCGCCAGCAGCCAAACCCTAGCGGGAGACTCATACAATGAGCAGTTCTTC.

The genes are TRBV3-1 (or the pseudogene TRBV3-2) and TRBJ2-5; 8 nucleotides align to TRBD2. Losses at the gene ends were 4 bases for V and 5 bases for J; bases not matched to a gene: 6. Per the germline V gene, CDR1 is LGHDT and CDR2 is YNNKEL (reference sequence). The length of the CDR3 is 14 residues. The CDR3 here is CASSLGGAGETQYF. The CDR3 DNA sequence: TGTGCCAGCAGCCTCGGGGGGGCCGGGGAGACCCAGTACTTC.

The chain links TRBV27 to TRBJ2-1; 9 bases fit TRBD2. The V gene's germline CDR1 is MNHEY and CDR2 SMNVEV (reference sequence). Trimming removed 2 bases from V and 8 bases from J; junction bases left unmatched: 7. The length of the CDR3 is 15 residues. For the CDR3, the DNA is TGTGCCAGCAGTTTAATAGCGGGAGAGGTTGATGAGCAGTTCTTC. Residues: CASSLIAGEVDEQFF.

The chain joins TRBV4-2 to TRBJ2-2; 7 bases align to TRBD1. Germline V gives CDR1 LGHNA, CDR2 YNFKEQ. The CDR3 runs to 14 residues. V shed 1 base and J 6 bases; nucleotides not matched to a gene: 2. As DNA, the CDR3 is TGTGCCAGCAGCCAAGTGAGGGGGCCCGGGGAGCTGTTTTTT. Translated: CASSQVRGPGELFF.

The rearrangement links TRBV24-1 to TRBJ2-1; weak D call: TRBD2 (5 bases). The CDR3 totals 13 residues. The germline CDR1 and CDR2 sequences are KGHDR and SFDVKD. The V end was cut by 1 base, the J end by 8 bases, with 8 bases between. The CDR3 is CATSDFTADEQFF. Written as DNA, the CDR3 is TGTGCCACCAGTGATTTTACAGCGGATGAGCAGTTCTTC.

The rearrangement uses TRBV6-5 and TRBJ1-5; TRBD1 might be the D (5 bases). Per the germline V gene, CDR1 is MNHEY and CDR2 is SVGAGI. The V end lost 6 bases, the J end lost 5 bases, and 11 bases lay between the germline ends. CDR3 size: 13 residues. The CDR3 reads CASRMTDDQPQHF. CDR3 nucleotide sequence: TGTGCCAGCAGAATGACAGATGATCAGCCCCAGCATTTT.

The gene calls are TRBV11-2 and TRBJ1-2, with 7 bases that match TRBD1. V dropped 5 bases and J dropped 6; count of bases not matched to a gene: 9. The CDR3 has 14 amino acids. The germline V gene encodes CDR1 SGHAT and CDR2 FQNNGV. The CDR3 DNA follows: TGTGCCAGCAGCCTGTCCGGGACAGCGGATGGCTACACCTTC. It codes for CASSLSGTADGYTF.

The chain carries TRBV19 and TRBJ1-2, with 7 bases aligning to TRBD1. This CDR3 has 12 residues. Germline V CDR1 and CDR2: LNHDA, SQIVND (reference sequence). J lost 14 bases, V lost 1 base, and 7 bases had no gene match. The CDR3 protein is CASSIGQGTGTF. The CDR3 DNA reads TGTGCCAGTAGTATAGGACAGGGAACGGGGACCTTC.

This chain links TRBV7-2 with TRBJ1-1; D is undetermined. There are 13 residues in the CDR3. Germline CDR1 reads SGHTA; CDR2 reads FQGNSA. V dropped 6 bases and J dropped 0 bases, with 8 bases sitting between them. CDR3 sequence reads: CASRVNMNTEAFF. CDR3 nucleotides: TGTGCCAGCAGGGTAAACATGAACACTGAAGCTTTCTTT.

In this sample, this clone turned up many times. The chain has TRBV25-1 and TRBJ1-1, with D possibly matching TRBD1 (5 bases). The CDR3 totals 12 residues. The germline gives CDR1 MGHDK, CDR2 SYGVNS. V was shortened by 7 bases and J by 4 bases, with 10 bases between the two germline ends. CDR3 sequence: CASTGQGTEAFF. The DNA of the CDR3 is TGTGCCAGCACAGGGCAGGGCACTGAAGCTTTCTTT.

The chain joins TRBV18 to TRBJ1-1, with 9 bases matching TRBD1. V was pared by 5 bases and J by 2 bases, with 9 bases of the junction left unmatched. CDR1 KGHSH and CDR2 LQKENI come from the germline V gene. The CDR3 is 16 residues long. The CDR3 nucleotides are TGTGCCAGCTCATCTACGACAGGGGGAGGAAACACTGAAGCTTTCTTT. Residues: CASSSTTGGGNTEAFF.

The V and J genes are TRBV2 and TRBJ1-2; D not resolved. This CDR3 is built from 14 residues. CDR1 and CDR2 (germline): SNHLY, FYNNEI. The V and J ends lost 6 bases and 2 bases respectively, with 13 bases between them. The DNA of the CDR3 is TGTGCCAGCAGCCGGTTAGGCGGAAACTATGGCTACACCTTC. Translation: CASSRLGGNYGYTF.

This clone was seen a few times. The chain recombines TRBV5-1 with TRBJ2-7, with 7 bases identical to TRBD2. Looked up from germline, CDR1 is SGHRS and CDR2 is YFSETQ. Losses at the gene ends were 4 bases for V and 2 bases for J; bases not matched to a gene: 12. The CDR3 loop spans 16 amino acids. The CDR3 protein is CASSQFPSGTTYEQYF. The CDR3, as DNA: TGCGCCAGCAGCCAGTTCCCGAGCGGGACCACCTACGAGCAGTACTTC.

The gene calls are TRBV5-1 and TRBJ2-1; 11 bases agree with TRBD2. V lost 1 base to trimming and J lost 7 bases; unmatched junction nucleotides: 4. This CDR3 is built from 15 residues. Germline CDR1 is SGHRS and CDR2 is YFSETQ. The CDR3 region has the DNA TGCGCCAGCAGCTTGCCTAGCGGGGGGTCTAATGAGCAGTTCTTC. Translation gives CASSLPSGGSNEQFF.

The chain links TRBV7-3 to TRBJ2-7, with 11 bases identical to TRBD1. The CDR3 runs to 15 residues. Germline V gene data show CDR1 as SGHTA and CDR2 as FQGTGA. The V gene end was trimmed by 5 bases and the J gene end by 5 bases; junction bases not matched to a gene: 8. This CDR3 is CASSPRTGGIDEQYF. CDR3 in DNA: TGTGCCAGCAGCCCACGGACAGGGGGCATAGACGAGCAGTACTTC.

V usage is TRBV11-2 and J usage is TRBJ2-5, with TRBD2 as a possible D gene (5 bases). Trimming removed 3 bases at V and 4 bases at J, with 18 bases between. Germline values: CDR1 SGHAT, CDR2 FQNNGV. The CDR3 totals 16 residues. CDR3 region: CASSFPLIGGRETQYF. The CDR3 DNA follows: TGTGCCAGCAGCTTTCCTTTAATCGGAGGCCGAGAGACCCAGTACTTC.